These T cell receptor beta chains were read from a single sample in a study of T cells after somatic rescue of genetic block. Profiled with immunoSEQ multiplex PCR; TCRdb holds only in-frame clones, not every one. The table shows 110,000 or so clones, with around nine tenths occurring only once. Material: peripheral blood mononuclear cells (PBMCs). The receptors stem from a woman aged 18 to 35. CDR3s include the opening cysteine and the closing phenylalanine or tryptophan. The order of the fields is D gene, clone size, J gene, V gene, CDR3 DNA, CDR3 protein. D genes are given only for firm matches. A clone size is listed for some rows: how often the clone was seen (once, few, many), or a class if it is expanded.

D: NA; size: once; J: TRBJ1-1; V: TRBV5-4; DNA: TGTGCCAGCAGCTTGGTTCTCAGGAACACTGAAGCTTTCTTT; CDR3: CASSLVLRNTEAFF
D: TRBD1; size: NA; J: TRBJ1-2; V: TRBV5-4; DNA: TGCGCCAGCAGCCAAGATACAGGGGCCTATGGCTACACCTTC; CDR3: CASSQDTGAYGYTF
D: TRBD2; size: NA; J: TRBJ2-7; V: TRBV7-8; DNA: TGTGCCAGCAGCTTAGGACTAGCGGGAGCCTACGAGCAGTACTTC; CDR3: CASSLGLAGAYEQYF
D: TRBD1; size: NA; J: TRBJ2-1; V: TRBV27; DNA: TGTGCCAGCAGTTTTTTGTCCTCGGGACAGGCGAATGAGCAGTTCTTC; CDR3: CASSFLSSGQANEQFF
D: NA; size: NA; J: TRBJ1-2; V: TRBV5-4; DNA: TGTGCCAGCAGCTTGGTCGGGACCAAGTCTTATGGCTACACCTTC; CDR3: CASSLVGTKSYGYTF
D: NA; size: NA; J: TRBJ2-2; V: TRBV4-3; DNA: TGCGCCAGCAGCCAAGATGCAGGGATGACCGGGGAGCTGTTTTTT; CDR3: CASSQDAGMTGELFF
D: TRBD2; size: NA; J: TRBJ2-3; V: TRBV7-2; DNA: TGTGCCAGCAGCCTCGGACTAGCGGGGTATTTT; CDR3: CASSLGLAGYF
D: NA; size: NA; J: TRBJ2-7; V: TRBV2; DNA: TGTGCCAGCAGTGAACAGGGACGTAGGATCTCCTACGAGCAGTACTTC; CDR3: CASSEQGRRISYEQYF
D: NA; size: NA; J: TRBJ2-3; V: TRBV9; DNA: TGTGCCAGCAGCGTAGCTACCGGGGGCACAGATACGCAGTATTTT; CDR3: CASSVATGGTDTQYF
D: NA; size: NA; J: TRBJ2-2; V: TRBV27; DNA: TGTGCCAGCAGTTTGCACAGGGTCCTTAACACCGGGGAGCTGTTTTTT; CDR3: CASSLHRVLNTGELFF
D: TRBD1; size: NA; J: TRBJ2-1; V: TRBV7-2; DNA: TGTGCCAGCAGCTTAGAGGGACAGGGGTCCTACAATGAGCAGTTCTTC; CDR3: CASSLEGQGSYNEQFF
D: NA; size: NA; J: TRBJ2-1; V: TRBV19; DNA: TGTGCCAGCCTCCATTGGGACGGGGAGTTCTTC; CDR3: CASLHWDGEFF
D: NA; size: NA; J: TRBJ2-2; V: TRBV9; DNA: TGTGCCAGCAGCGTAGGTGACTCGAACACCGGGGAGCTGTTTTTT; CDR3: CASSVGDSNTGELFF
D: NA; size: NA; J: TRBJ2-2; V: TRBV19; DNA: TGTGCCAGTAGTATAGATCGACGGGGTAACACCGGGGAGCTGTTTTTT; CDR3: CASSIDRRGNTGELFF
D: TRBD1; size: NA; J: TRBJ1-4; V: TRBV28; DNA: TGTGCCAGCAGTTCGGGACAGGGTGGGGAAAAACTGTTTTTT; CDR3: CASSSGQGGEKLFF
D: NA; size: NA; J: TRBJ1-5; V: TRBV28; DNA: TGTGCCAGCAGTTTATCCCTCCGACAGGATAATCAGCCCCAGCATTTT; CDR3: CASSLSLRQDNQPQHF
D: TRBD2; size: NA; J: TRBJ2-5; V: TRBV20-1; DNA: TGCAGTTCGGGACTAGCTGAGACCCAGTACTTC; CDR3: CSSGLAETQYF
D: TRBD2; size: NA; J: TRBJ2-1; V: TRBV2; DNA: TGTGCCAGCAGTCTCTGGACTAGCGGGGGTCTCGATGAGCAGTTCTTC; CDR3: CASSLWTSGGLDEQFF
D: NA; size: NA; J: TRBJ2-6; V: TRBV6-1; DNA: TGTGCCAGCAGTGAACCCCACAGGGTGGCTGGGGCCAACGTCCTGACTTTC; CDR3: CASSEPHRVAGANVLTF
D: NA; size: once; J: TRBJ2-5; V: TRBV7-2; DNA: TGTGCCAGCAGCTTAGTTCAAGGGGACGGGACCCAGTACTTC; CDR3: CASSLVQGDGTQYF
D: NA; size: NA; J: TRBJ2-4; V: TRBV27; DNA: TGTGCCAGCAGTTTGAAACAGGGTGGAAACATTCAGTACTTC; CDR3: CASSLKQGGNIQYF
D: NA; size: NA; J: TRBJ2-2; V: TRBV10-3; DNA: TGTGCCATCAGTGTAAATTTAACAGGAGGCCGGAACACCGGGGAGCTGTTTTTT; CDR3: CAISVNLTGGRNTGELFF
D: NA; size: NA; J: TRBJ1-2; V: TRBV4-2; DNA: TGTGCCAGCAGCCAAGAGGGCGGCGAATATGGCTACACCTTC; CDR3: CASSQEGGEYGYTF
D: NA; size: NA; J: TRBJ2-3; V: TRBV13; DNA: TGTGCCAGCAGCTTAGGGAACGGTCCCACAGATACGCAGTATTTT; CDR3: CASSLGNGPTDTQYF
D: TRBD2; size: NA; J: TRBJ2-2; V: TRBV4-2; DNA: TGTGCCAGCAGCCAAGTTTTAGCTAGCGGGGGGGTCGACACCGGGGAGCTGTTTTTT; CDR3: CASSQVLASGGVDTGELFF
D: NA; size: NA; J: TRBJ2-1; V: TRBV12-5; DNA: TGTGCTAGTGGTTGGGGGCAAATTGATTACAATGAGCAGTTCTTC; CDR3: CASGWGQIDYNEQFF
D: NA; size: few; J: TRBJ1-5; V: TRBV5-1; DNA: TGCGCCAGCAGCGTGGACGGGATTTCTCCCAATCAGCCCCAGCATTTT; CDR3: CASSVDGISPNQPQHF
D: NA; size: NA; J: TRBJ1-1; V: TRBV4-1; DNA: TGCGCCAGCAGCTCGCGGGCCTCGAACACTGAAGCTTTCTTT; CDR3: CASSSRASNTEAFF
D: NA; size: many; J: TRBJ2-1; V: TRBV28; DNA: TGTGCCAGCAGTACAAGACTGGACTACAATGAGCAGTTCTTC; CDR3: CASSTRLDYNEQFF
D: TRBD2; size: NA; J: TRBJ2-7; V: TRBV4-2; DNA: TGTGCCAGCAGCCAAACTGCTAGCGGGCTTAGCGAGCAGTACTTC; CDR3: CASSQTASGLSEQYF
D: NA; size: NA; J: TRBJ1-5; V: TRBV28; DNA: TGTGCCAGCAAGACTAATCGGGTGGGGGCGGCCGAATCTCAGCCCCAGCATTTT; CDR3: CASKTNRVGAAESQPQHF
D: TRBD2; size: NA; J: TRBJ2-2; V: TRBV11-1; DNA: TGTGCCAGCAGCTTGGGACTAGCGAGCGGGGAGCTGTTTTTT; CDR3: CASSLGLASGELFF
D: TRBD1; size: once; J: TRBJ2-2; V: TRBV10-3; DNA: TGTGCCATCAGTGGGAGTTGGACAGGGGGGACCGGGGAGCTGTTTTTT; CDR3: CAISGSWTGGTGELFF
D: NA; size: once; J: TRBJ1-1; V: TRBV7-3; DNA: TGTGCCAGCAGCCTAATGGAGAACACTGAAGCTTTCTTT; CDR3: CASSLMENTEAFF
D: NA; size: NA; J: TRBJ2-3; V: TRBV2; DNA: TGTGCCAGCCCGACCGCAGGGAGCACAGATACGCAGTATTTT; CDR3: CASPTAGSTDTQYF
D: NA; size: NA; J: TRBJ1-1; V: TRBV10-3; DNA: TGTGCCATCAGTGAGTCCGGCAGGGCGGGGAACACTGAAGCTTTCTTT; CDR3: CAISESGRAGNTEAFF
D: NA; size: NA; J: TRBJ1-2; V: TRBV5-4; DNA: TGTGCCAGCAGCCCGGGGGGGGCGCGTGGCTACACCTTC; CDR3: CASSPGGARGYTF
D: TRBD2; size: NA; J: TRBJ2-1; V: TRBV4-3; DNA: TGCGCCAGCAGCCAAGAGAGGAGCGGGGGCTACAATGAGCAGTTCTTC; CDR3: CASSQERSGGYNEQFF
D: TRBD1; size: NA; J: TRBJ1-5; V: TRBV4-2; DNA: TGTGCCAGCAGCCAAGATTGGCAGGGGGCTTTTCAGCCCCAGCATTTT; CDR3: CASSQDWQGAFQPQHF
D: TRBD1; size: once; J: TRBJ2-2; V: TRBV23-1; DNA: TGCGCCAGCAGCGGGGGCGACAGGGGAAACACCGGGGAGCTGTTTTTT; CDR3: CASSGGDRGNTGELFF
D: TRBD1; size: NA; J: TRBJ1-5; V: TRBV4-1; DNA: TGCGCCAGCAGATCTTACACCGGGACAGGTAACAATCAGCCCCAGCATTTT; CDR3: CASRSYTGTGNNQPQHF
D: NA; size: NA; J: TRBJ2-7; V: TRBV13; DNA: TGTGCCAGCAGCTTAGGACTGACCTACGAGCAGTACTTC; CDR3: CASSLGLTYEQYF